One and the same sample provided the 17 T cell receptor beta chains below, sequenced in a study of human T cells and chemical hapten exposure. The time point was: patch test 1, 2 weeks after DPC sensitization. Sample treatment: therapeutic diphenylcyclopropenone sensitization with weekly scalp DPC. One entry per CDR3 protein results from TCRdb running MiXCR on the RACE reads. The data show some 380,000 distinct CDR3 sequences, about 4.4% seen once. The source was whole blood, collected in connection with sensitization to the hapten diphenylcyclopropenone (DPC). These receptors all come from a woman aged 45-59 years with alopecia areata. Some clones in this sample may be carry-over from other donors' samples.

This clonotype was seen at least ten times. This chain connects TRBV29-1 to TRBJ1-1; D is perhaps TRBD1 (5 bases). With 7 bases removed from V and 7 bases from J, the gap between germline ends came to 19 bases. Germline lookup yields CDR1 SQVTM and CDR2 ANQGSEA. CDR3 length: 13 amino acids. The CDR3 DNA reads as TGCAGCGCCCCCGTGGAGGGGAGGTATGAAGCTTTCTTT. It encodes CSAPVEGRYEAFF.

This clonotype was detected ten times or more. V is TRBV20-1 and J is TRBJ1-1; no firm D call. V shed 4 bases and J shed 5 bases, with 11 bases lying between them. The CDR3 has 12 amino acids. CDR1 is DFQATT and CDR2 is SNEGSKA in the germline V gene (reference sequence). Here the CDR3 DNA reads TGCAGTGCTAAAGAATCGATAACTGAAGCTTTCTTT. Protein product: CSAKESITEAFF.

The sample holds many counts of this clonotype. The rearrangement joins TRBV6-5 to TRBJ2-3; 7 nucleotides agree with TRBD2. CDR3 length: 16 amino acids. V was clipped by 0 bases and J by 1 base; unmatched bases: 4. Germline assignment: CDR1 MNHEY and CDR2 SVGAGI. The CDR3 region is CASSYSNSGGTDTQYF. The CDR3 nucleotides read TGTGCCAGCAGTTACTCGAACAGCGGGGGCACAGATACGCAGTATTTT.

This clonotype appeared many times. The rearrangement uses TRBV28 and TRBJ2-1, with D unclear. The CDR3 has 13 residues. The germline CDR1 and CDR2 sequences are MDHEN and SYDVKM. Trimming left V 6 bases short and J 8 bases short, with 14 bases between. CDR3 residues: CASRPSLSDEQFF. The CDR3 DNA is TGTGCCAGCAGGCCCTCCCTTAGTGATGAGCAGTTCTTC. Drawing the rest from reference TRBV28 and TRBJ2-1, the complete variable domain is DVKVTQSSRYLVKRTGEKVFLECVQDMDHENMFWYRQDPGLGLRLIYFSYDVKMKEKGDIPEGYSVSREKKERFSLILESASTNQTSMYLCASRPSLSDEQFFGPGTRLTVL.

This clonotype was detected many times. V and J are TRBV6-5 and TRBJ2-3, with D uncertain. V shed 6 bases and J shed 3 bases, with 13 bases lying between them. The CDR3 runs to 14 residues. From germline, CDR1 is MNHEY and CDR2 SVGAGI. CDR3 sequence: CASSPFFRTDTQYF. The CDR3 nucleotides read TGTGCCAGCAGCCCATTTTTTAGAACAGATACGCAGTATTTT.

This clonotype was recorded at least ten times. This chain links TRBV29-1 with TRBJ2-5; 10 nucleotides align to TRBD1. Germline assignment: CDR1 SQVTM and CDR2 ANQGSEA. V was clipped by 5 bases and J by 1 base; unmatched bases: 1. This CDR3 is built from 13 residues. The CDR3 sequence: CSVRTGGQETQYF. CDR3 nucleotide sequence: TGCAGCGTTCGGACAGGGGGCCAAGAGACCCAGTACTTC.

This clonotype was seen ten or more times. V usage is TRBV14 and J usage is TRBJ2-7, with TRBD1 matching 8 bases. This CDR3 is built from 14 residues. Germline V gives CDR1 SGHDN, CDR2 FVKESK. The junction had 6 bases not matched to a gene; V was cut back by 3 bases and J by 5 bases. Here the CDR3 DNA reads TGTGCCAGCAGCCACGGGGACAGGCCCCACGAGCAGTACTTC. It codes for CASSHGDRPHEQYF.

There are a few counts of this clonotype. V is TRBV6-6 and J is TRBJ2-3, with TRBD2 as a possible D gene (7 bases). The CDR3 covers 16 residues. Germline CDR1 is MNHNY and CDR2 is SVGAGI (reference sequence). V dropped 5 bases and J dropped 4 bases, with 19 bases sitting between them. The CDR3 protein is CASSPVGGQEPDTQYF. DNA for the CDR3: TGTGCCAGCAGTCCCGTGGGGGGGCAAGAACCAGATACGCAGTATTTT.

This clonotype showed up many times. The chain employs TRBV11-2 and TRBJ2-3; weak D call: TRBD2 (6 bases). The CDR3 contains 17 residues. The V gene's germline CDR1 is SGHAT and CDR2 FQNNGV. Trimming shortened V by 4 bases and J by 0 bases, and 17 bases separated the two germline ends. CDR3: CASSSSTRRTSTDTQYF. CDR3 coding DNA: TGTGCCAGCAGCTCATCGACTAGGAGAACTAGCACAGATACGCAGTATTTT.

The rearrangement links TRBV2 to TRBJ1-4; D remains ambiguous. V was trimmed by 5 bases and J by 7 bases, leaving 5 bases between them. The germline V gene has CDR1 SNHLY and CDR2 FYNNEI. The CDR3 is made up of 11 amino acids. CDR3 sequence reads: CASSRREKLFF. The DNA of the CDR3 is TGTGCCAGCAGTCGACGTGAAAAACTGTTTTTT.

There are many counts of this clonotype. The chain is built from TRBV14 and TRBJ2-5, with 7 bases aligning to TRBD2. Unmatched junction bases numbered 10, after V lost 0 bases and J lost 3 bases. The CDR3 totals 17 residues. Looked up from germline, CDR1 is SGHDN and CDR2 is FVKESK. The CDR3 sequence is CASSQERAAGVKETQYF. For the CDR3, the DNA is TGTGCCAGCAGCCAAGAAAGGGCCGCGGGAGTTAAAGAGACCCAGTACTTC.

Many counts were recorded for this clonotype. CDR3 loop: CASSPGERSYEQYF. The CDR3 DNA reads as TGTGCCAGCAGCCCCGGGGAGCGTAGCTACGAGCAGTACTTC. The chain uses TRBV9 and TRBJ2-7; tentative D call: TRBD2 (5 bases). The CDR3 is 14 amino acids. Looked up from germline, CDR1 is SGDLS and CDR2 is YYNGEE. The ends were cut back, 4 bases at V and 3 bases at J, with 14 bases in the middle.

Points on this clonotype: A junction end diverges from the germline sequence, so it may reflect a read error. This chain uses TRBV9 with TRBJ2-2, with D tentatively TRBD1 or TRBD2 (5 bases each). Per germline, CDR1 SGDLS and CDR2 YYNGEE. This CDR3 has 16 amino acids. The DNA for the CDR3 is TGTGCCAGCAGCGTACGAGGGGCGGTAAACACCAGGGAGCTGTTTTTT. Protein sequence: CASSVRGAVNTRELFF.

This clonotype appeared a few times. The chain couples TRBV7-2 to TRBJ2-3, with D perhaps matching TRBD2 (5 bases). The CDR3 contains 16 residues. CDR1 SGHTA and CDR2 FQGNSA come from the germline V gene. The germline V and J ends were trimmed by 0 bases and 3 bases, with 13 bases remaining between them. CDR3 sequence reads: CASSLAGFTGTDTQYF. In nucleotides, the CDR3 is TGTGCCAGCAGCTTAGCGGGGTTCACGGGAACAGATACGCAGTATTTT. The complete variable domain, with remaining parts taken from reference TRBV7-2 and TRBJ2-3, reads GAGVSQSPSNKVTEKGKDVELRCDPISGHTALYWYRQSLGQGLEFLIYFQGNSAPDKSGLPSDRFSAERTGGSVSTLTIQRTQQEDSAVYLCASSLAGFTGTDTQYFGPGTRLTVL.

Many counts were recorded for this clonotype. The CDR3 loop reads CATSGPTDTQYF. The DNA of the CDR3 is TGTGCTACTAGCGGGCCCACAGATACGCAGTATTTT. V usage is TRBV12-5 and J usage is TRBJ2-3; 8 bases line up with TRBD2. Germline V gene sequence: CDR1 LGHNT, CDR2 FRNRAP. The trim removed 10 bases at V and 2 bases at J, leaving 2 bases unmatched. The length of the CDR3 is 12 residues.

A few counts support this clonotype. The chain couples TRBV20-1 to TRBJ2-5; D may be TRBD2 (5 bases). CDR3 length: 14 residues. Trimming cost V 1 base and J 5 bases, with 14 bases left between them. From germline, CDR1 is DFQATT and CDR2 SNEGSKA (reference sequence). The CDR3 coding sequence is TGCAGTGCTAGAGCGGACTGGCCGAAGGAGACCCAGTACTTC. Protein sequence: CSARADWPKETQYF.

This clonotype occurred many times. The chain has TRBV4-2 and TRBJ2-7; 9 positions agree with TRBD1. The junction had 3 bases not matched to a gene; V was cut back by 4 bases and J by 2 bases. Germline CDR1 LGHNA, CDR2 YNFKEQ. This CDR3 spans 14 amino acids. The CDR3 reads CASSPDRGPYEQYF. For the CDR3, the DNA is TGTGCCAGCAGCCCGGACAGGGGACCCTACGAGCAGTACTTC.